The present T cell receptor (beta chain) was sequenced within a study of CD8 T cells in ankylosing spondylitis. Findings and caveats of the study: Disease-linked clones, CD8+, were relatively rare in peripheral blood. Characteristic, it appeared, of ankylosing spondylitis blood was a TCR beta motif of 7 or 8 highly homologous variants.

By quantitative 5'-RACE with molecular barcodes, the TCR beta libraries were made. TCRdb independently ran MiXCR on the 5' RACE reads; one entry per CDR3 protein. This table holds around 340,000 distinct CDR3 sequences, about 14% found once. This clonotype was detected a few times. The antigen is undetermined. The sequencing input was blood, either unsorted or a sorted T cell fraction (not recorded which). The TCR was taken from a male donor with ankylosing spondylitis or in good health (not recorded which).

Written as DNA, the CDR3 is TGCAGCGGGGGGGGACACGGGAACACTGAAGCTTTCTTT. This sequence encodes CSGGGHGNTEAFF. This chain links TRBV29-1 with TRBJ1-1, with TRBD1 as a possible D gene (6 bases). Trimming stripped 7 bases from V and 1 base from J, with 13 bases between. Germline-derived CDR1 and CDR2 are SQVTM and ANQGSEA. This CDR3 contains 13 residues.